Detailed here is one T cell receptor beta chain. No antigen is known for it. It has no much larger one-base neighbor in the sample; base qualities were not kept. The record originates from a study of T cell responses to AZD1222 COVID-19 vaccine (dated by TCRdb to the early 2020s). Background for the entire study: AZD1222 recipients given second doses at about 4 weeks or at about 12 weeks were pooled, since spike-specific TCR depth and breadth were not found to differ between the two schedules. A total of approximately 250 trial participants underwent TCR sequencing, of whom about 200 had received two doses of AZD1222 and some 26 had received two doses of the MenACWY control vaccine. Trial participants were enrolled by age into subgroups of 18-55, 56-69 and 70-plus years, and roughly 160, 29 and 62 TCR-sequenced participants, respectively, were included in these subgroups. Points the paper makes about the study in general: Participants were mostly white British, with more females than males. The authors suggested clonal diversity may have been underestimated. In the small 56-69-year group, the increase in depth fell short of significance, most likely because of low power. No day 14 peak-response samples were available, so repertoires were characterized only after the peak T cell response. Epitopes outside the regions mutated in the B.1.351 and B.1.1.7 variants were reportedly recognized by nearly half of the unique spike-specific TCRs. The whole spike protein was spanned by vaccine-associated CD4 TCRs, and dominant responses were seen in regions 160-218 and 743-854. Only six AZD1222 recipients were SARS-CoV-2 seropositive at baseline, limiting conclusions about previously exposed vaccinees. Spike-specific TCR breadth and depth rose significantly after two AZD1222 doses compared with day 0 and with MenACWY recipients.

The CDR3, cysteine through phenylalanine, is 13 amino acids long. The retained sequence is limited to the CDR3, 39 bases, with the frame set at the first base. Looking up the germline V gene (reference sequence) yields CDR1 PRHDT and CDR2 FYEKMQ. Trimming costs V 0 bases and J 6 bases, and their ends lie 8 bases apart. In the paper's terms, the time point label means: baseline before first vaccination. Vaccinee samples were obtained from the UK trials COV001 and COV002, which included a single-blind randomized controlled phase 2/3 trial of AZD1222 (ChAdOx1 nCoV-19) in healthy adults. For TCRbeta chain sequencing, PBMC samples from trial participants were taken at day 0 and at day 28 after the second dose. The CDR3 regions of human TCRbeta chains were analyzed by immunosequencing. Per the source publication's procedure: TCRs in the repertoires were compared against a reference library of SARS-CoV-2-specific TCRs that had been generated with the MIRA antigen-specificity platform. Breadth was defined as the fraction of unique TCRs that were SARS-CoV-2-associated. Depth was defined as the fraction of total T cells that were SARS-CoV-2-associated. Using the MIRA data, each spike-specific TCR was assigned both to the spike region to which the TCR was reactive and to a CD4 or CD8 class. Log10-transformed breadth and depth values were compared by one-way ANOVA with Sidak's multiple comparisons tests. TCRdb provides this immuneACCESS table in a form limited to in-frame rearrangements. Some clones are lacking; in checked studies, under half of them reflect an unresolved V gene, and why the rest are absent is not known. From that table come the V and J calls and clone size; the DNA was used to work out D and trimming. Recorded for this sample are 120,000 or so clones; approximately 90% of them occurred a single time. The ten top clones hold 1.3% to 1.5% of the sample.

The source of this sequence is an adult in good health. The sequence links TRBV13 to TRBJ1-1; no D segment can be confidently identified. The sequenced sample was peripheral blood, obtained on day 0 of AZD1222 vaccination. CDR3 protein: CASSLGGAAEAFF. The DNA sequence follows: TGTGCCAGCAGCTTAGGGGGTGCCGCTGAAGCTTTCTTT.